The rows below give T cell receptor beta chains drawn from one sample of a study of blood T cell repertoires in COVID-19. Clones were sequenced by immunoSEQ multiplex PCR, and TCRdb holds only the in-frame ones, with some missing. Here the sample spans approximately 210,000 clones, roughly 80% being singletons. The sample was peripheral blood. Receptor source: a woman older than 75 with COVID-19, enrolled during active disease. Each CDR3 is given with its conserved first and last residue.

V: TRBV7-8; CDR3: CASSLTANTGELFF
V: TRBV5-1; CDR3: CASSLNSMAGVPGELFF
V: TRBV18; CDR3: CASSPREYYGYTF
V: TRBV12-3/TRBV12-4; CDR3: CASSLSYNSGQYF
V: TRBV5-1; CDR3: CASSSWGLAGTGELFF
V: TRBV19; CDR3: CASSPAGSVGEKLFF
V: TRBV3-1/TRBV3-2; CDR3: CASSATLQGTAFF
V: TRBV28; CDR3: CASSLTARYTF
V: TRBV7-6; CDR3: CASSFQVYNEQFF
V: TRBV7-9; CDR3: CASSFRQEKLFF
V: TRBV9; CDR3: CASSIRGSTDTQYF